This record concerns one T cell receptor (beta chain) sequence. Its cognate antigen is unknown. The sample belongs to a study of cytomegalovirus exposure and HLA in healthy donors. Study as a whole: In a later analysis, the roughly 120 validation repertoires were reported to have used the same platform as the 600 to 700 first-cohort repertoires. Study-level results: Per published reports, the classifier diagnosed cytomegalovirus status with high specificity and sensitivity.

Germline CDR1 reads SGDLS; CDR2 reads YYNGEE. Trimming at V came to 0 bases and at J to 5 bases, leaving 5 bases not matched to a gene. The CDR3 runs to 16 residues. Generated by immunoSEQ multiplex PCR, the TCRdb table keeps only in-frame clones and is missing some. The table lists 150,000 to 250,000 clones, around 80% of them singletons. J is TRBJ2-1 and V is TRBV9; 10 bases fit TRBD2. The sequencing input was PBMCs. This TCR came from a young woman in good health and CMV-seronegative. The CDR3, as DNA: TGTGCCAGCAGCGTAGTGGGACTAGCGAGAAACAATGAGCAGTTCTTC. It specifies CASSVVGLARNNEQFF.